Listed below are T cell receptor beta chains from one sample, sequenced in a study of T cells in Graves' hyperthyroidism and ophthalmopathy. TCRdb called the multiplex PCR reads again in MiXCR, with one record for every CDR3 protein. The repertoire holds around 250,000 distinct CDR3 sequences, around 15% seen once, with around 30% in the top ten. The sequencing sample was made of blood. The receptor set was obtained from a woman younger than 35 with Graves' ophthalmopathy. Each CDR3 is given with its conserved first and last residue. D genes are given only for firm matches. Part of the rows lack a size; the others show once, few, many or a class for expanded clones.

V gene,J gene,clone size,D gene,CDR3 DNA,CDR3 protein
TRBV7-9,TRBJ2-3,many,.,TGTGCCAGCAGCTTAGGGCAAGCAGGATCCGGAGATACGCAGTATTTT,CASSLGQAGSGDTQYF
TRBV6-1,TRBJ1-2,many,TRBD1,TGTGCCAGCACCCGGGCAGGGGGCGTCTATGGCTACACCTTC,CASTRAGGVYGYTF
TRBV2,TRBJ1-2,once,TRBD1,TGTGCCAGCAGGGCGGACAGGGGGCCAACTAACTATGGCTACACCTTC,CASRADRGPTNYGYTF
TRBV20-1,TRBJ2-7,.,.,TGCAGTGCAGCGTCGGTCCCCACCTACGAGCAGTACTTC,CSAASVPTYEQYF
TRBV19,TRBJ2-7,many,.,TGTGCCAGTAGTTGGGTGGGGCAACAAACCTACGAGCAGTACTTC,CASSWVGQQTYEQYF
TRBV10-3,TRBJ1-1,many,.,TGTGCCATCAGGGACGCAGGGAGCACTGAAGCTTTCTTT,CAIRDAGSTEAFF
TRBV28,TRBJ2-7,many,.,TGTGCCAGCAGTTTATCCCCAGGGGGGGGGTTCCACGAGCAGTACTTC,CASSLSPGGGFHEQYF
TRBV5-4,TRBJ2-6,.,.,TGTGCCACCCATACACTCGGTGGGGCCAACGTCCTGACTTTC,CATHTLGGANVLTF
TRBV7-2,TRBJ2-5,many,.,TGTGCCAGCAGCTTAGCAAGAGGGGCGACACACGAGACCCAGTACTTC,CASSLARGATHETQYF
TRBV20-1,TRBJ2-3,many,TRBD2,TGCAGTGCTACCTACCCAACTAGCGCCCCAGATACGCAGTATTTT,CSATYPTSAPDTQYF
TRBV20-1,TRBJ1-2,.,.,TGCAGTGCTAGACGGACCAGAGGGTATGGTGGCTACACCTTC,CSARRTRGYGGYTF
TRBV28,TRBJ1-5,many,.,TGTGCCAGCAGTTTCAACTGGAATCAGCCCCAGCATTTT,CASSFNWNQPQHF
TRBV28,TRBJ1-2,many,.,TGTGCCAGCAGTTCCCAAAGAGACGCCGCGGGTGGCTACACCTTC,CASSSQRDAAGGYTF
TRBV11-3,TRBJ2-5,many,.,TGTGCCAGCAGCATAGGGACCCAAGAGACCCAGTACTTC,CASSIGTQETQYF
TRBV2,TRBJ1-5,many,.,TGTGCCAGCAGTCTTGTTTTGGGGGGGGATGATCAGCCCCAGCATTTT,CASSLVLGGDDQPQHF
TRBV30,TRBJ2-1,many,TRBD2,TGTGCCTGGAGTCAGACTAGCGGGGGGGCAAGTGAGCAGTTCTTC,CAWSQTSGGASEQFF
TRBV6-1,TRBJ2-4,many,TRBD1,TGTGCCAGCAGGCCAACAGGGGGGATTAAACTAGCCAAAAACATTCAGTACTTC,CASRPTGGIKLAKNIQYF
TRBV5-5,TRBJ2-6,.,.,TGTGCCAGCAGCTCTAGCATTTCTGGGGCCAACGTCCTGACTTTC,CASSSSISGANVLTF
TRBV7-9,TRBJ2-7,many,TRBD2,TGTGCCAGCAGCTTTACTAGCGGGAGCTTCAACGAGCAGTACTTC,CASSFTSGSFNEQYF
TRBV28,TRBJ2-3,many,.,TGTGCCAGCAGTTTACGGGCGGGTAGCACAGATACGCAGTATTTT,CASSLRAGSTDTQYF
TRBV12-3/TRBV12-4,TRBJ1-2,.,.,TGTGCCAGCATCGGCGGCGGAGGATTGGGCTACACCTTC,CASIGGGGLGYTF
TRBV20-1,TRBJ2-7,many,TRBD1,TGCAGTGCTAGAGCCAGAGGGGGCGCTTACGAGCAGTACTTC,CSARARGGAYEQYF
TRBV7-9,TRBJ1-6,many,.,TGTGCCAGCAGCGTCCCGGGAAAAAATTCACCCCTCCACTTT,CASSVPGKNSPLHF
TRBV6-1,TRBJ1-5,many,TRBD1,TGTGCCAGCAGTAGGACAGGGAGAAGCAATCAGCCCCAGCATTTT,CASSRTGRSNQPQHF